Following are 20 T cell receptor beta chains from one sample sequenced in a study of graft-versus-host responses after intestinal transplantation. The assay was immunoSEQ multiplex PCR, and TCRdb's table has in-frame clones only and misses some. The sample shows about 20,000 clones, approximately 86% of them seen only once. The sample in question was PBMCs, obtained 230 to 240 days after intestinal transplant. All receptors come from a human patient who received an intestinal transplant, so some T cells may come from the graft donor.

This chain uses TRBV12-5 with TRBJ2-1; D gene ambiguous. Germline loops: CDR1 LGHNT, CDR2 FRNRAP. The ends were cut back, 3 bases at V and 4 bases at J, with 7 bases in the middle. There are 13 residues in the CDR3. The CDR3 region has the DNA TGTGCTAGTGGTTTTTACCGTTACAATGAGCAGTTCTTC. Translating it yields CASGFYRYNEQFF.

The chain carries TRBV5-4 and TRBJ1-2; 7 positions match TRBD1. CDR1 is SGHNT, CDR2 YYREEE, per germline (reference sequence). V was clipped by 10 bases and J by 7 bases; unmatched bases: 13. This CDR3 spans 13 amino acids. Here the CDR3 DNA reads TGTGCCGGATCGACAGGGTATAATAGTGGCTACACCTTC. As protein: CAGSTGYNSGYTF.

This clone has a single count. The chain combines TRBV6-6 with TRBJ2-1; unclear D gene. Germline V gene lookup returns CDR1 MNHNY and CDR2 SVGAGI (reference sequence). Trimming removed 0 bases from V and 1 base from J, with 10 bases in between. The CDR3 length is 16 residues. CDR3 protein: CASSYSAGPSYNEQFF. The CDR3 nucleotides read TGTGCCAGCAGTTACTCGGCAGGACCATCCTACAATGAGCAGTTCTTC.

The chain joins TRBV6-4 to TRBJ2-1; 8 bases fit TRBD2. V shed 0 bases, J shed 5 bases, and the junction held 18 bases outside the gene matches. Germline-derived CDR1 and CDR2 are MRHNA and SNTAGT. The CDR3 runs to 20 residues. The CDR3 region is CASSDSQKETRGGSHNEQFF. The CDR3 nucleotides are TGTGCCAGCAGTGACTCCCAGAAAGAGACCCGGGGGGGCTCTCACAATGAGCAGTTCTTC.

J is TRBJ2-3 and V is TRBV7-8; TRBD2 aligns across 15 bases. J was trimmed by 0 bases and V by 3 bases; bases with no gene match: 10. This CDR3 is built from 20 residues. Germline V CDR1 and CDR2: SGHVS, FQNEAQ. The DNA of the CDR3 is TGTGCCAGCAGCTTCGCCTTTGGGACTAGCGGGGGGACTAGCACAGATACGCAGTATTTT. Protein product: CASSFAFGTSGGTSTDTQYF.

This clone was counted between two and nine times. The V call is TRBV4-1, the J call TRBJ1-4; possible D gene TRBD1, 5 bases. The CDR3 contains 13 residues. Per germline, CDR1 MGHRA and CDR2 YSYEKL. V was pared by 0 bases and J by 6 bases, with 5 bases between. CDR3 sequence: CASSQDRDEKLFF. The CDR3 DNA sequence: TGCGCCAGCAGCCAAGACAGGGATGAAAAACTGTTTTTT.

The J gene is TRBJ1-1, the V gene TRBV27; no reliable D call. The germline V and J ends were trimmed by 3 bases and 4 bases, with 9 bases remaining between them. CDR1 is MNHEY, CDR2 SMNVEV, per germline (reference sequence). The CDR3 spans 13 residues. In DNA form, the CDR3 reads TGTGCCAGCAGTTTTGAACGGAGCACTGAAGCTTTCTTT. This encodes CASSFERSTEAFF.

The V call is TRBV4-2, the J call TRBJ2-3; TRBD2 is a possible D gene (7 bases). The V gene's germline CDR1 is LGHNA and CDR2 YNFKEQ. The CDR3 is 16 residues long. Between the trimmed V and J ends, which lost 2 bases and 4 bases, there was a span of 16 bases. The CDR3 sequence is CASSQRRGGGADTQYF. DNA for the CDR3: TGTGCCAGCAGCCAAAGACGGGGAGGGGGAGCAGATACGCAGTATTTT.

The DNA of the CDR3 is TGTGCCAGTAGTATTGGACAGTGGAATAATTCACCCCTCCACTTT. This encodes CASSIGQWNNSPLHF. The J gene is TRBJ1-6, the V gene TRBV19; D might be TRBD1 (6 bases). CDR1 is LNHDA and CDR2 is SQIVND in the germline V gene (reference sequence). Trimming shortened V by 3 bases and J by 5 bases, and 11 bases separated the two germline ends. This CDR3 spans 15 amino acids.

This chain uses TRBV27 with TRBJ1-5, with D possibly TRBD1 on 6 matching bases. V dropped 5 bases and J dropped 6 bases, with 17 bases sitting between them. The CDR3 sequence is 15 residues long. The germline gives CDR1 MNHEY, CDR2 SMNVEV (reference sequence). In nucleotides, the CDR3 is TGTGCCAGCAGTGAAATCCGGGACATAGGTCAGCCCCAGCATTTT. As protein: CASSEIRDIGQPQHF.

The chain has TRBV6-5 and TRBJ1-1, with 7 bases aligning to TRBD1. This CDR3 spans 15 amino acids. CDR1 is MNHEY and CDR2 is SVGAGI in the germline V gene. V lost 10 bases to trimming and J lost 0 bases; unmatched junction nucleotides: 11. The CDR3 DNA reads as TGTGCCACCCGGGAGGGGACAGCTCTGAACACTGAAGCTTTCTTT. Protein sequence: CATREGTALNTEAFF.

This chain uses TRBV7-9 with TRBJ2-3, with D perhaps TRBD2 (6 bases). CDR3 length equals 13 residues. V was pared by 4 bases and J by 8 bases, with 13 bases between. Germline V gene lookup returns CDR1 SEHNR and CDR2 FQNEAQ (reference sequence). The CDR3 region is CASSSSSGVTQYF. The CDR3 nucleotides are TGTGCCAGCAGCTCCAGCTCGGGAGTTACGCAGTATTTT.

The J gene is TRBJ1-1, the V gene TRBV7-9; no reliable D call. The CDR3 is 13 amino acids. Between the trimmed V and J ends, which lost 1 base and 1 base, there was a span of 4 bases. Germline loops: CDR1 SEHNR, CDR2 FQNEAQ (reference sequence). CDR3 nucleotides: TGTGCCAGCAGCTTAGTTGGGAACACTGAAGCTTTCTTT. Translating it yields CASSLVGNTEAFF.

The V gene is TRBV18, the J gene TRBJ1-5; D call uncertain. Between the trimmed V and J ends, which lost 2 bases and 1 base, there was a span of 15 bases. The CDR3 covers 17 residues. Germline lookup yields CDR1 KGHSH and CDR2 LQKENI. The DNA for the CDR3 is TGTGCCAGCTCACCAATGGATCCAAAAGGAAGCAATCAGCCCCAGCATTTT. Translated: CASSPMDPKGSNQPQHF.

This chain connects TRBV29-1 to TRBJ1-1; 9 nucleotides agree with TRBD1. Unmatched junction bases numbered 2, after V lost 4 bases and J lost 2 bases. Germline CDR1 SQVTM, CDR2 ANQGSEA. This CDR3 has 13 amino acids. The CDR3 DNA sequence: TGCAGCGTTGTGACAGGGGGTAACACTGAAGCTTTCTTT. Residues: CSVVTGGNTEAFF.

V and J are TRBV4-1 and TRBJ1-1, with 7 bases lining up with TRBD1. The germline gives CDR1 MGHRA, CDR2 YSYEKL. Trimming removed 0 bases from V and 2 bases from J; junction bases left unmatched: 6. CDR3 length equals 16 residues. The CDR3 region is CASSQDGTGANTEAFF. The CDR3 nucleotides are TGCGCCAGCAGCCAAGATGGCACAGGGGCTAACACTGAAGCTTTCTTT.

The chain couples TRBV13 to TRBJ2-7; the D is unclear. The V gene lost 4 bases and the J gene lost 2 bases, with 15 bases spanning the gap. This CDR3 has 15 amino acids. Germline CDR1 PRHDT, CDR2 FYEKMQ (reference sequence). CDR3 residues: CASSSPEQRPYEQYF. CDR3 in DNA: TGTGCCAGCAGCTCACCGGAACAGAGACCCTACGAGCAGTACTTC.

The chain joins TRBV5-1 to TRBJ1-2, with a possible D match to TRBD1 (5 bases). The CDR3 sequence is 13 residues long. V lost 4 bases and J lost 1, with 8 bases in between. Germline CDR1 is SGHRS and CDR2 is YFSETQ. The CDR3 protein is CASSIQVNYGYTF. Written as DNA, the CDR3 is TGCGCCAGCAGCATACAGGTTAACTATGGCTACACCTTC.

The genes are TRBV9 and TRBJ2-3; 7 bases line up with TRBD2. The CDR3 totals 14 residues. Germline CDR1 and CDR2: SGDLS and YYNGEE. V shed 7 bases and J 0 bases; nucleotides not matched to a gene: 5. CDR3 region: CASATGGSTDTQYF. CDR3 coding DNA: TGTGCCAGCGCAACGGGGGGTAGCACAGATACGCAGTATTTT.

V is TRBV9 and J is TRBJ2-6; D could derive from TRBD1 or TRBD2 (5 bases each). The V gene's germline CDR1 is SGDLS and CDR2 YYNGEE. This CDR3 is built from 17 residues. V was clipped by 1 base and J by 0 bases, with 11 bases between them. This CDR3 reads CASSVRTLGSGANVLTF. The CDR3 DNA reads as TGTGCCAGCAGCGTACGGACACTAGGCTCTGGGGCCAACGTCCTGACTTTC. Filled out from reference TRBV9 and TRBJ2-6, the complete variable domain reads DSGVTQTPKHLITATGQRVTLRCSPRSGDLSVYWYQQSLDQGLQFLIQYYNGEERAKGNILERFSAQQFPDLHSELNLSSLELGDSALYFCASSVRTLGSGANVLTFGAGSRLTVL.